This TCR beta chain came from a study of T cells in Graves' hyperthyroidism and ophthalmopathy. V gave up 1 base and J gave up 2 bases; unmatched junction bases: 6. Looked up from germline, CDR1 is SGHTA and CDR2 is FQGNSA. This CDR3 is built from 18 residues. Points from the study as a whole: Most expanded thyroid clonotypes above 0.001 recurred in blood.

Amplified regions were TCR beta CDR3 sequences from RNA transcripts. During a first-round RT-PCR of the TCR CDR3, the HTBI primer set was used. A single record per CDR3 protein comes from TCRdb applying MiXCR to the multiplex PCR reads. The table lists hundreds of thousands of distinct CDR3 sequences, about 20% of them singletons. Each ophthalmopathy patient scored at least 3 on the Clinical Activity Score and at least 4 on NOSPECS grade, with duration under 3 months. Those patients with uncontrolled infection, other autoimmune disease, pregnancy or lactation were excluded. Fresh peripheral blood, 10 ml, yielded the PBMCs. In the case of this clonotype: Its specificity is not known.

This receptor was obtained from an older woman with Graves' ophthalmopathy. This rearrangement joins TRBV7-2 to TRBJ2-5, with 14 positions matching TRBD2. Sequenced: blood. The CDR3 coding sequence is TGTGCCAGCAGCTTAGTGGGACTAGCGGGAGTCTATCAAGAGACCCAGTACTTC. Residues: CASSLVGLAGVYQETQYF.